Listed here are 16 T cell receptor beta chains from one sample, sequenced in a study of cytomegalovirus exposure and HLA in healthy donors. TCRdb's table, derived via immunoSEQ multiplex PCR, lists solely in-frame clones and lacks some. The repertoire holds some 60,000 clones, with around 96% as singletons. Sequenced sample: PBMCs. All receptors come from a man aged 18 to 30 in good health and CMV-seronegative.

The sample holds one count of this clone. This chain links TRBV7-5 with TRBJ2-7; the D call TRBD2 from the table was never checked on the DNA. TRBV7-5 is marked as a pseudogene. The length of the CDR3 is 15 residues. DNA of the CDR3: TGTGTCAGAAGCCCGTCGGGTCCGCGGAACTACGAGCAGTACTTC. This encodes CVRSPSGPRNYEQYF.

The chain links TRBV27 to TRBJ1-5; no clear D gene. Between the trimmed V and J ends, which lost 2 bases and 2 bases, there was a span of 10 bases. CDR1 is MNHEY and CDR2 is SMNVEV in the germline V gene (reference sequence). The CDR3 spans 15 residues. The DNA of the CDR3 is TGTGCCAGCAGTTTAGGAGGGATCGGCAATCAGCCCCAGCATTTT. It encodes CASSLGGIGNQPQHF.

This chain joins TRBV9 and TRBJ2-6; D not certain. The CDR3 runs 13 residues. The germline gives CDR1 SGDLS, CDR2 YYNGEE. The ends were cut back, 7 bases at V and 3 bases at J, with 8 bases in the middle. CDR3 nucleotides: TGTGCCAGCCGTGGGCGTGGGGCCAACGTCCTGACTTTC. It translates to CASRGRGANVLTF.

This chain links TRBV7-9 with TRBJ2-6, with 11 bases identical to TRBD1. Germline V gene lookup returns CDR1 SEHNR and CDR2 FQNEAQ (reference sequence). The CDR3 sequence is 17 residues long. The junction had 5 bases not matched to a gene; V was cut back by 4 bases and J by 3 bases. The CDR3 bases are TGTGCCAGCAGCTCCGGGACAGGGGGAAGTGGGGCCAACGTCCTGACTTTC. Protein product: CASSSGTGGSGANVLTF. The entire variable domain, with the rest obtained from reference TRBV7-9 and TRBJ2-6, is as follows: DTGVSQNPRHKITKRGQNVTFRCDPISEHNRLYWYRQTLGQGPEFLTYFQNEAQLEKSRLLSDRFSAERPKGSFSTLEIQRTEQGDSAMYLCASSSGTGGSGANVLTFGAGSRLTVL.

The chain has TRBV6-4 and TRBJ2-1, with 10 bases lining up with TRBD2. The CDR3 contains 15 residues. The germline CDR1 and CDR2 sequences are MRHNA and SNTAGT. J lost 6 bases, V lost 3 bases, and 5 bases had no gene match. The CDR3 region is CASSEGASGSNEQFF. The CDR3, as DNA: TGTGCCAGCAGTGAGGGGGCTAGCGGGAGCAATGAGCAGTTCTTC.

CDR3 nucleotides: TGTGCCAGCAGTGCCGCCGCGATTGACTACGAGCAGTACTTC. Translating gives CASSAAAIDYEQYF. The V gene is TRBV27, the J gene TRBJ2-7, with no clear D. The CDR3 totals 14 residues. Trimming removed 5 bases at V and 3 bases at J, with 14 bases between. Germline CDR1 MNHEY, CDR2 SMNVEV (reference sequence).

V gene TRBV7-2 combines with J gene TRBJ1-1, with D unresolved. Germline loops: CDR1 SGHTA, CDR2 FQGNSA. The CDR3 loop spans 13 amino acids. V lost 5 bases and J 4 bases, leaving 11 bases between the germline ends. The DNA for the CDR3 is TGTGCCAGCAGCAGAGGGTCGGGCACTGAAGCTTTCTTT. This gives the protein CASSRGSGTEAFF. Full variable domain (rest looked up from reference TRBV7-2 and TRBJ1-1): GAGVSQSPSNKVTEKGKDVELRCDPISGHTALYWYRQSLGQGLEFLIYFQGNSAPDKSGLPSDRFSAERTGGSVSTLTIQRTQQEDSAVYLCASSRGSGTEAFFGQGTRLTVV.

V and J are TRBV11-2 and TRBJ2-1; 9 bases agree with TRBD2. The CDR3 covers 13 residues. Unmatched junction bases numbered 7, after V lost 9 bases and J lost 7 bases. Looked up from germline, CDR1 is SGHAT and CDR2 is FQNNGV. The CDR3 DNA is TGTGCCAGTGGGCTAGCGGGACGGAATGAGCAGTTCTTC. Its protein is CASGLAGRNEQFF.

The chain recombines TRBV29-1 with TRBJ2-5; 7 bases map to TRBD2. V lost 6 bases and J lost 4; bases outside the gene matches: 8. The CDR3 length is 13 residues. CDR1 SQVTM and CDR2 ANQGSEA come from the germline V gene. CDR3 bases: TGCAGCGTCGGGTGGACTAGAGGAGAGACCCAGTACTTC. It codes for CSVGWTRGETQYF.

In nucleotides, the CDR3 is TGTGCCAGCAGCGCAGGCCCGACCGGGGAGCTGTTTTTT. This translates into CASSAGPTGELFF. The chain joins TRBV9 to TRBJ2-2, with D hard to call. V was cut by 3 bases and J by 5 bases, with 8 bases left in between. Germline V gives CDR1 SGDLS, CDR2 YYNGEE. There are 13 residues in the CDR3.

In DNA, the CDR3 is TGCGCCAGCAGCCAAGAGACGATGGGACTTTCGAACACTGAAGCTTTCTTT. It specifies CASSQETMGLSNTEAFF. This chain uses TRBV4-1 with TRBJ1-1, with D maybe TRBD1 (5 bases). Trimming stripped 0 bases from V and 1 base from J, with 15 bases between. The CDR3 runs 17 residues. CDR1 and CDR2 (germline): MGHRA, YSYEKL.

CDR3 DNA sequence: TGCGCCAGCAGGATGGAGAGTAGCGGGAGGTACACCGGGGAGCTGTTTTTT. It encodes CASRMESSGRYTGELFF. The chain recombines TRBV5-1 with TRBJ2-2; 10 bases agree with TRBD2. The CDR3 is made up of 17 amino acids. The V gene's germline CDR1 is SGHRS and CDR2 YFSETQ. V lost 5 bases, J lost 3 bases, and 10 bases stayed unmatched.

The V call is TRBV6-1, the J call TRBJ2-1; a possible D gene is TRBD1 (5 bases). The CDR3 has 15 amino acids. Trimming stripped 4 bases from V and 5 bases from J, with 15 bases between. Germline loops: CDR1 MNHNS, CDR2 SASEGT. CDR3 protein: CASSGRRVLDNEQFF. The CDR3 coding sequence is TGTGCCAGCAGTGGACGCAGGGTGCTGGACAATGAGCAGTTCTTC.

The J gene is TRBJ2-1, the V gene TRBV2; 12 bases are shared with TRBD2. This CDR3 is 15 amino acids long. V was pared by 4 bases and J by 6 bases, with 4 bases of the junction left unmatched. Germline V gives CDR1 SNHLY, CDR2 FYNNEI. The DNA for the CDR3 is TGTGCCAGCAGTGGATCTAGCGGGAGGGTCAATGAGCAGTTCTTC. It is translated as CASSGSSGRVNEQFF.

DNA for the CDR3: TGTGCCAGCAGTTCCAGGACAGGCCCCACTGAAGCTTTCTTT. Its protein is CASSSRTGPTEAFF. This chain links TRBV6-5 with TRBJ1-1; 7 bases line up with TRBD1. After removal of 4 bases from V and 4 bases from J, the junction contained 6 bases not matched to a gene. The CDR3 is made up of 14 amino acids. Germline assignment: CDR1 MNHEY and CDR2 SVGAGI.

The J gene is TRBJ2-1, the V gene TRBV11-1; TRBD2 matches at 16 bases. Looked up from germline, CDR1 is SGHAT and CDR2 is FQDESV (reference sequence). The CDR3 loop spans 15 amino acids. Trimming cost V 6 bases and J 8 bases; bases outside gene matches: 4. CDR3 in DNA: TGTGCCAGCAGAACCGGGACTAGCGGGAGGGATGAGCAGTTCTTC. Amino acid sequence: CASRTGTSGRDEQFF.